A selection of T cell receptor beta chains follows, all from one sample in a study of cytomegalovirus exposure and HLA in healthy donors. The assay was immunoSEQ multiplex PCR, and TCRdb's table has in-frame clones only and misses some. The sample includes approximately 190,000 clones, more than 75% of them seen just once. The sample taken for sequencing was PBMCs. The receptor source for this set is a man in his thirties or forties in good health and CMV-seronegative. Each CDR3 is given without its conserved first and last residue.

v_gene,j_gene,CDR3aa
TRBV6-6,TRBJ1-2,ASTLNYRVYGYT
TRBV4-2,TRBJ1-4,ASSQPTGPATNEKLF
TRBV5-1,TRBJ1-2,ASSLGDSLYGYT
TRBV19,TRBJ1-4,ASSSPTGWEKLF
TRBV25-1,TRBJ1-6,ASSGTRALH
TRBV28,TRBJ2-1,ASSPGTGITYNEQF
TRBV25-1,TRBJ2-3,ASSDDKRITHTDTQY
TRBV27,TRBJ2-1,ASNRQGSYNEQF
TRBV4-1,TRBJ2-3,ASSQGGTGPDTQY
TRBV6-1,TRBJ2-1,ASSPEGTRGDEQF
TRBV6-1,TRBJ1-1,ASRTLLEAF
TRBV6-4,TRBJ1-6,ASSDSRTGSDSPLH
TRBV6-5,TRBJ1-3,ASKPGQGSGNTIY
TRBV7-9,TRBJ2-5,ASSSGLVGETQY
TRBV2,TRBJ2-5,ASLGLAGSTSETQY
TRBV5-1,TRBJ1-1,ASSRGGRTNTEAF
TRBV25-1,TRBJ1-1,ASSEYSRAEAF
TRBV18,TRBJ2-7,ASSFTGQTYEQY
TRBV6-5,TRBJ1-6,ASSRGGRGYSPLH
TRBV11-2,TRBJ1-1,ASSHTGPTEAF
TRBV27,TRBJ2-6,ASSLSSQGSGANVLT
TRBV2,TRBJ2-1,ASRGTSGVSASYNEQF
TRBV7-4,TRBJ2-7,ASSPCYEQY
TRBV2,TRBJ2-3,ASRLMDSLSTDTQY
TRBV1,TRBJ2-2,TSSWTREDTGELF
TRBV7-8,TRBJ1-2,ASSRDRAYGYT
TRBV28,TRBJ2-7,ASRGGLDFYEQY
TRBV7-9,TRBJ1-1,ASSLVGRYGEAF
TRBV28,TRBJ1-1,ASSLTGVTEAF
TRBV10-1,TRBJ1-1,ASSESSGAEAF
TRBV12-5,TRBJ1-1,ASGLDRTEAF
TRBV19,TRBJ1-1,ASGQVYGAEAF
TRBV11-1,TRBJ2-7,ASSIGSTPSLYEQY
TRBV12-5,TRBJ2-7,ASGPTNAGSITREQY
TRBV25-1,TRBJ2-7,ASSDPRGGDYEQY
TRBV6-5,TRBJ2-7,ASSSTATYGAYEQY
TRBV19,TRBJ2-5,ASKKDTYYGVQY
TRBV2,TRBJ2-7,ASSRAGTSGYEQY
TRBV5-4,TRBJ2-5,ASSLGTLEETQY
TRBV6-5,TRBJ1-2,ASTDDRDFIDGYT
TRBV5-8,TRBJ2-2,ATSGELF
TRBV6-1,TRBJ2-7,ASSGEGAGSYEQY
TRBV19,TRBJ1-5,ASSIPELGNQPQH
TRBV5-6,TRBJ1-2,ASSLQGARYGYT
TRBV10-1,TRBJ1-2,ASSERRRDGYT
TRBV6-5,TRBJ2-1,ASSYSGPIYYNEQF
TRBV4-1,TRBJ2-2,ASSHQRQGPGIAVTGELF
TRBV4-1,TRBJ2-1,ASSQLFRGEQF
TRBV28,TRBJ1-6,ASRETGSSPLH
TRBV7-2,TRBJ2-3,ANSLRGPKLADTQY
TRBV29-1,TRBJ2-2,SVTSQGNTGELF
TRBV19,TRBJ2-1,ASSIGGNEQF
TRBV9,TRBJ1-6,ASSATGGHYNSPLH